This TCR beta chain stems from a study of CD8+ T cells in alopecia areata. About the research overall: Treated individuals took tofacitinib by mouth, 5 to 10 mg twice daily. General study results and limits: Patients shared TCRs less clearly than mice did, possibly for HLA-related reasons. Compared with normal scalp, lesional scalp had higher clonality and more expanded CD8+ clones.

The length of the CDR3 is 17 residues. Germline V gene sequence: CDR1 SNHLY, CDR2 FYNNEI. Trimming removed 1 base at V and 4 bases at J, with 17 bases between. This clone has more than one count but fewer than ten. Its target is not known. Noted treatment: oral pan-JAK inhibitor, 5-10 mg twice daily. Extraction and reverse transcription of RNA yielded cDNA as the sequencing template. Assay: immunoSEQ multiplex PCR; the TCRdb copy retains only in-frame clones and omits some. The table records approximately 200,000 clones, roughly 44% of them present only once. The receptor was derived from a human donor with alopecia areata. The genes are TRBV2 and TRBJ2-4; a possible D gene is TRBD1 (8 bases). This specimen was CD4+ T cells sorted from blood, taken at roughly week 38, from a patient treated with tofacitinib. The CDR3 region is CASSEDRGGAKKNIQYF. The CDR3 DNA reads TGTGCCAGCAGTGAAGACAGGGGGGGAGCCAAAAAAAACATTCAGTACTTC. The variable domain in full, completed from reference TRBV2 and TRBJ2-4, reads EPEVTQTPSHQVTQMGQEVILRCVPISNHLYFYWYRQILGQKVEFLVSFYNNEISEKSEIFDDQFSVERPDGSNFTLKIRSTKLEDSAMYFCASSEDRGGAKKNIQYFGAGTRLSVL.